Described below is a single T cell receptor beta chain sequence and its context. Its antigen remains unidentified. Naive CD45RA+ and memory CD45RA-negative subsets were split from CD4+ cells. The method was immunoSEQ multiplex PCR; TCRdb's version includes in-frame clones alone and lacks a portion of them. Counted here are just over 2,000,000 clones, roughly 94% occurring once; the ten biggest clones make up approximately 0.13%. V was pared by 3 bases and J by 0 bases, with 9 bases of the junction left unmatched. In germline, CDR1 is LGHNT, CDR2 FRNRAP. This CDR3 has 17 amino acids. This sample was taken from a study of shared clonotypes between healthy human individuals. Study findings and constraints: Researchers sampled blood only, noting tissue repertoires likely differ.

The TCR was taken from a man between 18 and 29 years old in good health. Sequenced sample: naive CD4+ T cells sorted from blood. As to subset: CD45RA+ positively selected. The chain is built from TRBV12-5 and TRBJ1-2, with 8 bases lining up with TRBD1. The CDR3, as DNA: TGTGCTAGTGGTTTCACACACCGGGACAGGACTAACTATGGCTACACCTTC. It translates to CASGFTHRDRTNYGYTF.